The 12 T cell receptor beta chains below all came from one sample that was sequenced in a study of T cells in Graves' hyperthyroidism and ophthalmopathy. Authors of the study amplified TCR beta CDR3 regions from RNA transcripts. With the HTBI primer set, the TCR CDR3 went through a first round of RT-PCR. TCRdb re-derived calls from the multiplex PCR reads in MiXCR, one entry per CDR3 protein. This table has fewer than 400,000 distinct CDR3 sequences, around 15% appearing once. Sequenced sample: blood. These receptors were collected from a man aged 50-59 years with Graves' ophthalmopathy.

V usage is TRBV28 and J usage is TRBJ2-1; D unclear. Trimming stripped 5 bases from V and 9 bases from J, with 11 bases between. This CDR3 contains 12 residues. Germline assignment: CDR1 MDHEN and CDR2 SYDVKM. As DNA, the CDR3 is TGTGCCAGCAGTCCGCAAGATCTTGAGCAGTTCTTC. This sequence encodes CASSPQDLEQFF.

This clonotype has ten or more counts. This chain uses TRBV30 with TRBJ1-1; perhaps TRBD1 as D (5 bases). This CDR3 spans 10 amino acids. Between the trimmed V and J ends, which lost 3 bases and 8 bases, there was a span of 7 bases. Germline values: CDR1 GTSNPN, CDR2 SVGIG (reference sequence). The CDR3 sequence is CAWSRDEAFF. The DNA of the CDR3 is TGTGCCTGGAGCCGGGACGAAGCTTTCTTT.

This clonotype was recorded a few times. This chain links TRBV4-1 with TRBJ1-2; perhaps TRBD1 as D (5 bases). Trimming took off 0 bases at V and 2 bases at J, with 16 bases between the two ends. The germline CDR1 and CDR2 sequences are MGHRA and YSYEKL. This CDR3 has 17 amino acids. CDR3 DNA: TGCGCCAGCAGCCAAGAGGCCGGCGGGGCGGGAAACTATGGCTACACCTTC. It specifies CASSQEAGGAGNYGYTF.

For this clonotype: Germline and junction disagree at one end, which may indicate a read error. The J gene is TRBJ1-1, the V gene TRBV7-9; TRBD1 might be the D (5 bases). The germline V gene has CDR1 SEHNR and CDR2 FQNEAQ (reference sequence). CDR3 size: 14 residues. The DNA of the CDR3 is TGTGCCAGCGCCCTGTTAGGGGTGAACACTGAAGCTTCCTTT. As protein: CASALLGVNTEASF.

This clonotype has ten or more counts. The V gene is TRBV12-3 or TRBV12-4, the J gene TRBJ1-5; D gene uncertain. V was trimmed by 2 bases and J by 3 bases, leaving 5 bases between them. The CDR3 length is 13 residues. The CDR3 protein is CASSLTDNQPQHF. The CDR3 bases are TGTGCCAGCAGTTTAACAGACAATCAGCCCCAGCATTTT.

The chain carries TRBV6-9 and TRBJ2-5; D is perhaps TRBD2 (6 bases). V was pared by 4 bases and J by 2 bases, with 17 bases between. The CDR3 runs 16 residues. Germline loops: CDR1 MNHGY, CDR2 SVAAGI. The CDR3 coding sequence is TGTGCCAGCAGTTTATCGATAGCGGAGTTACAAGAGACCCAGTACTTC. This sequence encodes CASSLSIAELQETQYF.

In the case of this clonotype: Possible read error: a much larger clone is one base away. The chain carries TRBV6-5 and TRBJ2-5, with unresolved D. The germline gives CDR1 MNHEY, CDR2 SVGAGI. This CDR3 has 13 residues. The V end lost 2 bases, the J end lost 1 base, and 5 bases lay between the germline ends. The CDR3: CASSYSLQETQYF. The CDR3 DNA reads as TGTGCCAGCAGTTACAGCCTCCAAGAGACCCAGTACTTC.

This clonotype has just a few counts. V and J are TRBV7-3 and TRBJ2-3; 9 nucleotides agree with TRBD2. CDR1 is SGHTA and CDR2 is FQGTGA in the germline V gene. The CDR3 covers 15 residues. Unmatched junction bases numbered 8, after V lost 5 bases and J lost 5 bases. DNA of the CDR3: TGTGCCAGCAGCCGCGCGGGAGGGCTTGTAGATACGCAGTATTTT. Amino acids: CASSRAGGLVDTQYF.

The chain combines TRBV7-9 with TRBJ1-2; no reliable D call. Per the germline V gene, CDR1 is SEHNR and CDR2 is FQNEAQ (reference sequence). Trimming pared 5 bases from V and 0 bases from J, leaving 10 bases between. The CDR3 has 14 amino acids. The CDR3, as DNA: TGTGCCAGCAGCCCCGACGGAGCTAACTATGGCTACACCTTC. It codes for CASSPDGANYGYTF. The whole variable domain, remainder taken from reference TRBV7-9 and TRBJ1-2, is DTGVSQNPRHKITKRGQNVTFRCDPISEHNRLYWYRQTLGQGPEFLTYFQNEAQLEKSRLLSDRFSAERPKGSFSTLEIQRTEQGDSAMYLCASSPDGANYGYTFGSGTRLTVV.

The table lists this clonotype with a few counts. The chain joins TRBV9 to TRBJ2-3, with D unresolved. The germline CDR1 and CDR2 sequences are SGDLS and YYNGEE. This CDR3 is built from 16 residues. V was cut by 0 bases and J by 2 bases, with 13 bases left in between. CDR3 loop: CASSVDGVGITDTQYF. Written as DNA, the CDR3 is TGTGCCAGCAGCGTAGATGGAGTGGGAATCACAGATACGCAGTATTTT.

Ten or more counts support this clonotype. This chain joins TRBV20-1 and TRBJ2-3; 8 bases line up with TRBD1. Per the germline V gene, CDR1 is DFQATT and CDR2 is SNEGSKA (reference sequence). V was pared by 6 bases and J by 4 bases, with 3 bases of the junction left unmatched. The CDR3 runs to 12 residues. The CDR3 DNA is TGCAGTGCCGACAGGGGCGCAGATACGCAGTATTTT. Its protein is CSADRGADTQYF.

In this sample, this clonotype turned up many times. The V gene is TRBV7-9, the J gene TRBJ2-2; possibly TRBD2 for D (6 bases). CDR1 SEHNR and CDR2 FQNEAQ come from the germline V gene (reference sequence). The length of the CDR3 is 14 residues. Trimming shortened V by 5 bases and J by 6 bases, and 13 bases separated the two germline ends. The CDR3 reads CASSPDLASGELFF. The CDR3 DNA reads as TGTGCCAGCAGCCCTGACCTAGCGTCCGGGGAGCTGTTTTTT.